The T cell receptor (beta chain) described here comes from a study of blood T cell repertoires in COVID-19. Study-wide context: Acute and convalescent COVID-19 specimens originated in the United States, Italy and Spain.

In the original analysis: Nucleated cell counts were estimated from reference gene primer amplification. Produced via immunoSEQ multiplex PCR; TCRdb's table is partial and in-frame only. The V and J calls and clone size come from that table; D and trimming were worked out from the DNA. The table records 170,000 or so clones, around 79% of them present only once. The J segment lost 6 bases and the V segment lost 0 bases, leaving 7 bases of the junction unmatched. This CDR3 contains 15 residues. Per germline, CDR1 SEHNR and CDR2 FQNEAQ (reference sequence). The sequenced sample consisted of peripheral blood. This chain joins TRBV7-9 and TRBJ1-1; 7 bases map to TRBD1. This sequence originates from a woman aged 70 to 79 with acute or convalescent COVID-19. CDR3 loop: CASSLAGDQGAEAFF. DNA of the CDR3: TGTGCCAGCAGCTTAGCGGGAGATCAGGGGGCTGAAGCTTTCTTT.